The rows below give T cell receptor beta chains drawn from one sample of a study of PD-1 blockade in mismatch repair-deficient tumors. Assay used: immunoSEQ multiplex PCR; TCRdb lists only in-frame clones, some missing. The sample has about 22,000 clones, about 83% seen once; the top ten hold roughly a sixth. This sample comprised peripheral blood, obtained 2 weeks after starting pembrolizumab. Every receptor here comes from an adult with mismatch repair-deficient cancer. Each CDR3 is given with its conserved first and last residue. Part of the rows lack a size; the others show once, few, many or a class for expanded clones.

J gene,clone size,V gene,CDR3 protein
TRBJ1-2,NA,TRBV25-1,CASSPTTETTNYGYTF
TRBJ2-3,NA,TRBV11-2,CASSLEGLSDTDTQYF
TRBJ2-3,NA,TRBV5-5,CASSPGLVTPLSTDTQYF
TRBJ1-4,NA,TRBV11-3,CASSPGQLNEKLFF
TRBJ1-2,NA,TRBV28,CASSLAHLLNYGYTF
TRBJ2-1,NA,TRBV5-6,CASSFYSGRHNEQFF
TRBJ1-3,NA,TRBV2,CASSRFPTTGGSGNTIYF
TRBJ2-1,NA,TRBV4-1,CASSQDRTSGNYNEQFF
TRBJ2-7,NA,TRBV19,CASSIRQGYEQYF
TRBJ2-1,NA,TRBV28,CASSLSASGIPYNEQFF
TRBJ2-5,NA,TRBV12-5,CASALRDREETQYF
TRBJ2-5,NA,TRBV15,CATSTIPWLAGRTRDGETQYF
TRBJ2-3,NA,TRBV4-1,CASSQDRGRGRRDTQYF
TRBJ2-7,NA,TRBV6-6,CASSPGQGTWDEQYF
TRBJ2-7,once,TRBV19,CASSISGQTAYEQYF
TRBJ2-3,few,TRBV21-1,CASSKVDSGSTDTQYF
TRBJ2-7,NA,TRBV10-2,CASSYGGYEQYF
TRBJ2-2,NA,TRBV6-1,CASRGTGRAGELFF
TRBJ2-3,few,TRBV5-8,CASSYWDRSTDTQYF
TRBJ2-1,NA,TRBV5-4,CASSWGELAGVNEQFF
TRBJ1-4,NA,TRBV7-9,CASSVDSSVDLFF
TRBJ2-5,NA,TRBV10-3,CAISRDRRLGETQYF
TRBJ2-1,NA,TRBV11-2,CASSFRLAANNEQFF
TRBJ2-3,once,TRBV7-2,CASTTDWSTDTQYF
TRBJ2-1,NA,TRBV30,CAWSPPGGASYNEQFF
TRBJ2-7,NA,TRBV18,CASSPGRAGEQYF
TRBJ2-2,NA,TRBV28,CASNSPPGGGELFF
TRBJ1-2,NA,TRBV6-5,CASGRAAGYGYTF
TRBJ2-7,NA,TRBV4-3,CASSQLQGHEQYF
TRBJ2-7,NA,TRBV10-2,CASSESGRGLSYEQYF
TRBJ1-4,NA,TRBV19,CASSIDRTAANEKLFF
TRBJ2-3,NA,TRBV5-6,CASSLGIGIATDTQYF
TRBJ1-5,NA,TRBV30,CAWSVRDAQPQHF
TRBJ2-4,NA,TRBV7-9,CASKQLGGNIQYF
TRBJ2-7,NA,TRBV6-5,CASSYRGRSYEQYF
TRBJ2-1,NA,TRBV5-8,CASSLLWVENSYNEQFF
TRBJ1-5,NA,TRBV6-5,CASSYSDSYQPQHF
TRBJ2-1,NA,TRBV7-3,CASSAAGGAYNEQFF
TRBJ1-1,NA,TRBV6-5,CASSPLDRATEAFF
TRBJ2-1,NA,TRBV4-3,CASSQTLSGSVYNEQFF
TRBJ2-3,NA,TRBV29-1,CSVVRQGSTDTQYF
TRBJ2-3,NA,TRBV7-9,CASSLWADTQYF
TRBJ2-3,NA,TRBV7-2,CASSLAQTRGTDTQYF
TRBJ2-1,NA,TRBV6-1,CASRLINEQFF
TRBJ2-7,NA,TRBV4-1,CASSQQTPGGGPRPEQYF
TRBJ1-3,NA,TRBV10-3,CAIRNPRDGHTIYF
TRBJ2-3,few,TRBV12-5,CASGLVPKITDTQYF
TRBJ2-7,NA,TRBV25-1,CASTRIVTYEQYF